This TCR beta chain emerged from a study of cytomegalovirus exposure and HLA in healthy donors. Donors were ostensibly healthy at sampling, although undocumented immune exposures were probable. Amplification used 60 Vbeta primers and 13 Jbeta primers. Sequenced by immunoSEQ multiplex PCR; TCRdb stores in-frame clones only, minus some. Its table records roughly 79,000 clones. The germline V gene encodes CDR1 SEHNR and CDR2 FQNEAQ (reference sequence). V lost 5 bases and J lost 6; bases outside the gene matches: 3. The CDR3 has 13 residues. This sequence originates from a man aged 25-45 years in good health and CMV-seronegative. The gene calls are TRBV7-9 and TRBJ2-3, with 9 bases matching TRBD1. Sequenced: PBMCs. CDR3 DNA: TGTGCCAGCAGCGACGGGACAGGGGATACGCAGTATTTT. It specifies CASSDGTGDTQYF.